This TCR beta chain is drawn from a study of cytomegalovirus exposure and HLA in healthy donors. This clone has a handful of counts. Its antigen is not known. Primers for the PCR totalled 60 Vbeta and 13 Jbeta. Libraries were prepared by immunoSEQ multiplex PCR; TCRdb keeps only in-frame clonotypes and omits some of them. Of around 160,000 clones in the sample, around 80% are singletons; the top ten hold roughly 0.99%. V was pared by 4 bases and J by 3 bases, with 10 bases between. The germline V gene encodes CDR1 MNHEY and CDR2 SVGAGI. CDR3 length equals 14 residues. Study-wide findings and caveats: Among the sequence variants, a highly shared cluster was likely an artifact of sequencing.

The clonotype originates from a woman aged 40 to 55 in good health and CMV-seronegative. The specimen was PBMCs. The chain employs TRBV6-5 and TRBJ1-5; D not resolved. CDR3 sequence reads: CASSSGLTNQPQHF. The CDR3 DNA reads as TGTGCCAGCAGTTCGGGTTTAACCAATCAGCCCCAGCATTTT.